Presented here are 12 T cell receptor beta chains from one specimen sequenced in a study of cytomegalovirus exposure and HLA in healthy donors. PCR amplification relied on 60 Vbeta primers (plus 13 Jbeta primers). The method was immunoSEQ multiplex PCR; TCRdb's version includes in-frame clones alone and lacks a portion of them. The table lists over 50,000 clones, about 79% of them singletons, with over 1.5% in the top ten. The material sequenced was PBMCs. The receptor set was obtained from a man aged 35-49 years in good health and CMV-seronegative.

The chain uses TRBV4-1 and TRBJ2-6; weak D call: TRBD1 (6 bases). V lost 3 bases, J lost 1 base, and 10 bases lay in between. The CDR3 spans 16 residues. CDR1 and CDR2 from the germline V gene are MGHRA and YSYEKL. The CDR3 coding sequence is TGCGCCAGCAGCCAGCCGCAGGGGTCTGGGGCCAACGTCCTGACTTTC. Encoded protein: CASSQPQGSGANVLTF.

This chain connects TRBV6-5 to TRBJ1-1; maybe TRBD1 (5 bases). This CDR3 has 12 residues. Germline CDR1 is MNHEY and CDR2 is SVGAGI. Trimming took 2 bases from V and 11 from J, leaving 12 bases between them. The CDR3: CASSYGKEGAFF. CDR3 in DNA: TGTGCCAGCAGTTACGGGAAGGAGGGGGCTTTCTTT.

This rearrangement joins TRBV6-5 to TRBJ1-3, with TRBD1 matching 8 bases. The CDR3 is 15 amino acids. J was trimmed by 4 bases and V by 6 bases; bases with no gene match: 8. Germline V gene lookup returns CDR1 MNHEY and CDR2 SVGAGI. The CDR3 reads CASRPQGAAGNTIYF. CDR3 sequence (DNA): TGTGCCAGCAGACCCCAGGGGGCAGCAGGAAACACCATATATTTT.

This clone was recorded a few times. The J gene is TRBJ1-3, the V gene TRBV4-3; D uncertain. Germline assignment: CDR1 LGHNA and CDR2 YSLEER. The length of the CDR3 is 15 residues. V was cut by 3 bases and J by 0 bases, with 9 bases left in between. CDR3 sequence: CASSQLIASGNTIYF. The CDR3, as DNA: TGCGCCAGCAGCCAGCTGATAGCCTCTGGAAACACCATATATTTT.

The CDR3 coding sequence is TGTGCCAGCAGCGCAACAGGGATGGGCAATCAGCCCCAGCATTTT. As protein: CASSATGMGNQPQHF. J is TRBJ1-5 and V is TRBV7-9, with a tentative D call TRBD1 (6 bases). V was shortened by 5 bases and J by 2 bases, with 13 bases between the two germline ends. Germline V gives CDR1 SEHNR, CDR2 FQNEAQ (reference sequence). This CDR3 spans 15 amino acids.

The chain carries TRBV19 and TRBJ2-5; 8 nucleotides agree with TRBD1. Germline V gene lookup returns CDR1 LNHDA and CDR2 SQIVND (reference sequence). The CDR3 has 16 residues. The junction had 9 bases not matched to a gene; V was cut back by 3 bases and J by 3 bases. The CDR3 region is CASSITAGGREETQYF. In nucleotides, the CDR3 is TGTGCCAGTAGTATTACGGCAGGGGGCAGGGAAGAGACCCAGTACTTC.

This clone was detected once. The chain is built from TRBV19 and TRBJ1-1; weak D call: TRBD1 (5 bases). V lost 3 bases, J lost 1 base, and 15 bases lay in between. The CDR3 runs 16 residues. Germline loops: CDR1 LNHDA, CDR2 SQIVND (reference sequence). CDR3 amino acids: CASSIPLWGENTEAFF. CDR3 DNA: TGTGCCAGTAGTATTCCCCTCTGGGGGGAGAACACTGAAGCTTTCTTT.

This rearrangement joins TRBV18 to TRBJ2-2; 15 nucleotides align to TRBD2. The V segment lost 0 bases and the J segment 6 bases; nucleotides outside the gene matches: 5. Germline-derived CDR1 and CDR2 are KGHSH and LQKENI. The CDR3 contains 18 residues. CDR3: CASSPPGLAGGFAGELFF. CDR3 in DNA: TGTGCCAGCTCACCACCGGGACTAGCGGGGGGATTCGCCGGGGAGCTGTTTTTT.

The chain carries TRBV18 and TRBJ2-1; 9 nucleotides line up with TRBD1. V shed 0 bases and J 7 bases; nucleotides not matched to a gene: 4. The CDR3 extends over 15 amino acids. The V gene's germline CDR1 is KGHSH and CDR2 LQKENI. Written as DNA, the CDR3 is TGTGCCAGCTCACCACCTAGGACAGGGGATAATGAGCAGTTCTTC. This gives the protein CASSPPRTGDNEQFF.

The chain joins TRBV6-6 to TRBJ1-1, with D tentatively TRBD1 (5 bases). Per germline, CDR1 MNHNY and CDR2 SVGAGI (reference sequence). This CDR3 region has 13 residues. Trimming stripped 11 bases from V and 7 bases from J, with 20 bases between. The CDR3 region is CAGGGDGEYEAFF. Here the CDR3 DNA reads TGTGCCGGCGGGGGGGACGGAGAATATGAAGCTTTCTTT.

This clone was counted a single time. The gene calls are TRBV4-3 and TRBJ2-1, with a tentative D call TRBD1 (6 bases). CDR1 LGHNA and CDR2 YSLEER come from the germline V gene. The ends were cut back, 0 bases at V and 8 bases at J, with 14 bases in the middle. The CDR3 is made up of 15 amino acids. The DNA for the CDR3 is TGCGCCAGCAGCCAAGATGTCCAGGGGTTGGATGAGCAGTTCTTC. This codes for CASSQDVQGLDEQFF.

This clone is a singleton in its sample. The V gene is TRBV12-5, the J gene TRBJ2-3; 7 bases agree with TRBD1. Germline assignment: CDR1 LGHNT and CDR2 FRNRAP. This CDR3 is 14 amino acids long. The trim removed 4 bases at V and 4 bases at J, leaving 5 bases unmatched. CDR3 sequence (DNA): TGTGCTAGTGGTTCGACAGGGATCGCAGATACGCAGTATTTT. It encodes CASGSTGIADTQYF. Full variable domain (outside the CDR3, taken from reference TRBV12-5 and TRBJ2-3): DARVTQTPRHKVTEMGQEVTMRCQPILGHNTVFWYRQTMMQGLELLAYFRNRAPLDDSGMPKDRFSAEMPDATLATLKIQPSEPRDSAVYFCASGSTGIADTQYFGPGTRLTVL.